These 19 T cell receptor beta chains were all obtained from the same sample, sequenced in a study of PD-L1 blockade in urothelial cancer. Sample time point: pretreatment peripheral blood. This table comes from immunoSEQ multiplex PCR, and its TCRdb copy is limited to in-frame clones, with some not included. The table records approximately 18,000 clones, about 91% of them present only once. Sequencing used PBMCs, obtained around atezolizumab (anti-PD-L1) treatment. Receptor source: a man between 65 and 85 years old with urothelial cancer.

The genes are TRBV28 and TRBJ1-4; a weak D match, TRBD1 (5 bases). This CDR3 comprises 16 residues. V was clipped by 5 bases and J by 0 bases, with 13 bases between them. Germline CDR1 and CDR2: MDHEN and SYDVKM. This CDR3 reads CASSPIDRATNEKLFF. CDR3 sequence (DNA): TGTGCCAGCAGTCCCATCGACAGAGCAACTAATGAAAAACTGTTTTTT.

This clone was seen only once. This chain connects TRBV11-2 to TRBJ2-7, with D possibly matching TRBD1 (6 bases). CDR3 size: 14 residues. Trimming removed 6 bases from V and 2 bases from J, with 14 bases in between. Looked up from germline, CDR1 is SGHAT and CDR2 is FQNNGV. The CDR3 DNA is TGTGCCAGCAGAACGCCCAGGGGCCCCTACGAGCAGTACTTC. It translates to CASRTPRGPYEQYF.

CDR3 in DNA: TGTGCTAGTGGTTTGGTAGTCGGACAGATTGGAAACACCATATATTTT. The encoded protein is CASGLVVGQIGNTIYF. V is TRBV12-5 and J is TRBJ1-3; possible D gene TRBD1, 6 bases. Per the germline V gene, CDR1 is LGHNT and CDR2 is FRNRAP. CDR3 length: 16 amino acids. V lost 0 bases and J lost 3, with 12 bases in between.

CDR3 sequence (DNA): TGTGCCAGCAGCTTGATAGCGGGGGCCAACAATGAGCAGTTCTTC. Translated, it gives CASSLIAGANNEQFF. The chain has TRBV11-2 and TRBJ2-1; TRBD2 aligns across 9 bases. Looked up from germline, CDR1 is SGHAT and CDR2 is FQNNGV. Unmatched junction bases numbered 5, after V lost 3 bases and J lost 5 bases. The CDR3 totals 15 residues.

The rearrangement uses TRBV19 and TRBJ1-2; D ambiguous. Germline CDR1 and CDR2: LNHDA and SQIVND (reference sequence). CDR3 size: 13 residues. V shed 5 bases and J shed 3 bases, with 10 bases lying between them. Here the CDR3 reads CASSFGPDYGYTF. CDR3 DNA: TGTGCCAGTAGTTTTGGTCCGGACTATGGCTACACCTTC. Together with reference TRBV19 and TRBJ1-2, the CDR3 gives the full variable domain: DGGITQSPKYLFRKEGQNVTLSCEQNLNHDAMYWYRQDPGQGLRLIYYSQIVNDFQKGDIAEGYSVSREKKESFPLTVTSAQKNPTAFYLCASSFGPDYGYTFGSGTRLTVV.

The chain links TRBV30 to TRBJ1-1, with TRBD1 as a possible D gene (6 bases). The CDR3 loop spans 15 amino acids. Germline values: CDR1 GTSNPN, CDR2 SVGIG (reference sequence). V gave up 2 bases and J gave up 1 base, with 14 bases separating them. This CDR3 reads CAWSRWDNKNTEAFF. The CDR3 DNA is TGTGCCTGGAGTAGATGGGACAACAAGAACACTGAAGCTTTCTTT.

V is TRBV27 and J is TRBJ1-1; unclear D gene. The germline V and J ends were trimmed by 6 bases and 1 base, with 9 bases remaining between them. Per the germline V gene, CDR1 is MNHEY and CDR2 is SMNVEV (reference sequence). The CDR3 runs to 13 residues. The CDR3 DNA sequence: TGTGCCAGCAGCAATTCCGGGAACACTGAAGCTTTCTTT. It encodes CASSNSGNTEAFF.

Sample share makes this clone large. The V gene is TRBV11-2, the J gene TRBJ2-5, with 9 bases identical to TRBD1. CDR3 length equals 14 residues. Per the germline V gene, CDR1 is SGHAT and CDR2 is FQNNGV. Unmatched junction bases numbered 3, after V lost 1 base and J lost 6 bases. The CDR3 region has the DNA TGTGCCAGCAGCTTAGTAGACAGGGGGAAGACCCAGTACTTC. Amino acids: CASSLVDRGKTQYF.

The chain employs TRBV6-4 and TRBJ1-1; possibly TRBD1 for D (5 bases). Germline CDR1 is MRHNA and CDR2 is SNTAGT. The ends were cut back, 5 bases at V and 3 bases at J, with 13 bases in the middle. CDR3 length: 14 amino acids. The CDR3 is CASSRLFRDTEAFF. CDR3 sequence (DNA): TGTGCCAGCAGTCGGCTTTTCAGGGACACTGAAGCTTTCTTT.

The chain combines TRBV27 with TRBJ2-7; 8 bases map to TRBD1. CDR1 and CDR2 (germline): MNHEY, SMNVEV (reference sequence). CDR3 length: 16 amino acids. With 2 bases clipped from V and 3 bases from J, the junction kept 9 bases outside the gene matches. Here the CDR3 DNA reads TGTGCCAGCAGTTTAAAACGGGACAGGAGACTCTACGAGCAGTACTTC. Amino acids: CASSLKRDRRLYEQYF.

J is TRBJ2-1 and V is TRBV10-3; TRBD2 agrees at 9 bases. CDR3 length: 15 amino acids. V lost 6 bases to trimming and J lost 1 base; unmatched junction nucleotides: 4. Germline V gene sequence: CDR1 ENHRY, CDR2 SYGVKD. CDR3 amino acids: CAIRERGVSYNEQFF. The CDR3 DNA is TGTGCCATCAGGGAGCGGGGGGTGTCCTACAATGAGCAGTTCTTC.

Here the CDR3 reads CASSSKGQSNFREQYF. CDR3 nucleotides: TGCGCCAGCAGCTCGAAGGGACAGAGCAATTTTCGCGAGCAGTACTTC. The chain employs TRBV5-1 and TRBJ2-7; 7 positions match TRBD1. Trimming at V came to 3 bases and at J to 6 bases, leaving 15 bases not matched to a gene. This CDR3 spans 16 amino acids. Germline CDR1 and CDR2: SGHRS and YFSETQ.

This chain uses TRBV4-1 with TRBJ1-5; D not certain. CDR3 length: 15 residues. Germline V gene sequence: CDR1 MGHRA, CDR2 YSYEKL. V dropped 2 bases and J dropped 5 bases, with 13 bases sitting between them. The CDR3 DNA reads as TGCGCCAGCAGCCAAATCCCTTCCGGGGATCAGCCCCAGCATTTT. Translating it yields CASSQIPSGDQPQHF.

The chain uses TRBV5-1 and TRBJ2-7; TRBD1 agrees at 9 bases. The ends lost 8 bases at V and 5 bases at J; junction bases unmatched: 8. This CDR3 is 13 amino acids long. CDR1 and CDR2 (germline): SGHRS, YFSETQ. The CDR3 DNA reads TGCGCCAGTTCCGGGACAGGGCAAAACGAGCAGTACTTC. Protein sequence: CASSGTGQNEQYF. The entire variable domain, with the rest obtained from reference TRBV5-1 and TRBJ2-7, is as follows: KAGVTQTPRYLIKTRGQQVTLSCSPISGHRSVSWYQQTPGQGLQFLFEYFSETQRNKGNFPGRFSGRQFSNSRSEMNVSTLELGDSALYLCASSGTGQNEQYFGPGTRLTVT.

V and J are TRBV6-1 and TRBJ1-1; 9 bases align to TRBD1. V lost 0 bases to trimming and J lost 3 bases; unmatched junction nucleotides: 5. From germline, CDR1 is MNHNS and CDR2 SASEGT. CDR3 size: 16 residues. The CDR3 region is CASSEASGQGDTEAFF. Here the CDR3 DNA reads TGTGCCAGCAGTGAAGCGTCGGGACAGGGTGACACTGAAGCTTTCTTT.

The chain couples TRBV11-2 to TRBJ2-2; 13 bases agree with TRBD2. J gave up 4 bases and V 4 bases, and 9 bases lay outside the gene matches. The CDR3 sequence is 18 residues long. In germline, CDR1 is SGHAT, CDR2 FQNNGV. The CDR3 region is CASSSRLAGGSRTGELFF. The CDR3 DNA reads as TGTGCCAGCAGCTCGCGACTAGCGGGGGGCTCCCGCACCGGGGAGCTGTTTTTT.

This chain connects TRBV7-2 to TRBJ2-1; possible D gene TRBD1, 6 bases. The ends were cut back, 0 bases at V and 9 bases at J, with 18 bases in the middle. CDR3 length: 16 amino acids. Germline CDR1 is SGHTA and CDR2 is FQGNSA. CDR3 in amino acids: CASSLAGFGGGSEQFF. CDR3 nucleotide sequence: TGTGCCAGCAGCTTAGCCGGTTTTGGGGGCGGCAGTGAGCAGTTCTTC.

The chain is built from TRBV13 and TRBJ1-2; D uncertain. The CDR3 is 13 amino acids. The V and J ends lost 2 bases and 4 bases respectively, with 8 bases between them. Germline V lookup: CDR1 PRHDT, CDR2 FYEKMQ (reference sequence). This CDR3 reads CASSLRGTYGYTF. The CDR3 DNA reads TGTGCCAGCAGCTTACGGGGAACCTATGGCTACACCTTC.

V usage is TRBV4-1 and J usage is TRBJ1-2; no definite D call. The CDR3 sequence is 17 residues long. The V end lost 1 base, the J end lost 4 bases, and 19 bases lay between the germline ends. Germline CDR1 is MGHRA and CDR2 is YSYEKL. This CDR3 reads CASSQGTASARVYGYTF. CDR3 bases: TGCGCCAGCAGCCAAGGTACAGCTTCAGCGCGGGTCTATGGCTACACCTTC.